Below, one T cell receptor beta chain is given with its context. What this receptor recognizes is not known. The record has no base qualities; no much larger clone is one base away. This specimen comes from a study of cytomegalovirus exposure and HLA in healthy donors (TCRdb year 2017). Regarding the study in general: According to an earlier analysis of a few hundred of the donors, about 179 million T cells yielded 117 million unique TCR beta sequences and 276 Gb of sequence data. An early release that covered 500 to 800 HLA-typed donors contained around 300 gigabases of sequencing data and approximately 85 million unique TCR sequences. Among the roughly 400 genotyped donors, more than 70% belonged to the genetic ancestry cluster associated with self-reported Caucasian donors. The study aimed to test whether signatures of past pathogen exposure could be identified by cataloging public T cell receptors. Using immunosequencing, the study profiled T cell repertoires from fewer than 850 subjects and related those repertoires to cytomegalovirus serostatus. In addition to the first cohort of 500 to 850 subjects, a separate validation cohort of about 120 different subjects was used. The study combined high-throughput TCR immunosequencing, statistical association of individual TCRs with disease status, and machine learning to predict cytomegalovirus infection status. In a later analysis, previously published TCR beta repertoires from hundreds of donors were re-analyzed and high-resolution HLA genotyping was added so that TCR occurrence patterns could be studied. The later analysis used no new phenotypic data to find candidate immune exposures, relying instead on TCR beta sequences and their occurrence across donors. An earlier analysis of approximately 630 of the donors applied high-throughput TCR beta sequencing to assess whether each TCR beta V gene segment acted as functional or pseudogenic. Donor age, sex, ethnicity and CMV serostatus were compiled alongside the repertoire data. A later genetic analysis used genome-wide SNP genotypes for about 65% of the roughly 700 donors, treating that subset as a discovery cohort. All discovery cohort repertoires had been generated on a single sequencing platform. HLA typing included class I and class II loci at four-digit resolution. The number of typed donors differed by locus: about 620-630 for A, B, C, DRB1 and DQB1; 500 to 550 for DQA1; 606 for DPA1; and about 470 for DPB1. Roughly five DR-DQ haplotypes were handled as single units for association and clustering because linkage in the cohort was strong. On average, about 240,000 unique TCR beta nucleotide sequences were sequenced per donor among 398 genotyped donors of the cohort, with about 17% of those sequences being non-productive.

The cohort was made up of several hundred healthy bone marrow donors. At the time of sampling, all cohort members were nominally healthy, though unrecorded immune exposures were likely present. The donor was CMV seropositive and was included in the group of some 290 seropositive cohort members. Each donor provided a peripheral blood sample, and peripheral blood mononuclear cells were used for TCR beta sequencing. Genomic DNA extraction from the blood cell samples was performed with the Qiagen DNeasy Blood Extraction Kit. The CDR3 has 15 amino acids, counting the end cysteine and phenylalanine. The read is trimmed to its CDR3 DNA, 45 bases read in frame from base 1. As encoded in the germline V gene, CDR1 is SGDLS while CDR2 is YYNGEE. V is cut by 4 bases and J by 2 bases, and the space between the germline ends is 14 bases. The method behind the library was the immunoSEQ multiplex PCR assay. The multiplex PCR relied on a mix of 60 forward primers for TCR Vbeta segments and 13 reverse primers for TCR Jbeta segments. Amplification of the CDR3 region of rearranged TCR beta genes was performed with a multiplex PCR assay on genomic DNA. The amplified TCR beta libraries were sequenced on the Illumina HiSeq System as 87-base-pair reads. The study's own analysis went as follows. A later analysis tallied 70 million to 100 million unique TCR beta chains across the 700 or so repertoires, and some 12 million of those chains were shared by two or more donors. Raw reads were error-corrected and collapsed into unique sequences with a nearest-neighbor algorithm that merged closely related sequences to remove PCR and sequencing errors. V, D and J gene segments were assigned by aligning CDR3 sequences to IMGT reference sequences. Each retained sequence needed at least a six-nucleotide match to both a V gene segment and a J gene segment. A rearrangement counted as productive if the CDR3 had no stop codons and remained in frame with V and J, and every other rearrangement counted as non-productive. CDR3 was defined according to IMGT convention as the region running from the second conserved V-encoded cysteine to the conserved J-encoded phenylalanine. Sequences without an unambiguous match to a single V gene segment were excluded from the earlier analysis of about 640 of the donors. In an earlier analysis of several hundred of the donors, a V segment was called functional when productive rearrangements were above 56.7%, and segregating when the standard deviation between donors exceeded 5%. A statistical classification framework was built to diagnose cytomegalovirus status from the catalog of TCR beta chain sequences. In a later analysis, TCR nucleotide sequences were compared against IMGT/GENE-DB human TR gene sequences so that V and J genes could be assigned. The TCRdist pipeline was used in a later analysis to assign CDR3 sequences and most-parsimonious VDJ recombination scenarios. A later analysis defined each TCR beta chain by its CDR3 amino acid sequence plus V-gene family, and excluded reads lacking a unique V-gene family. As a way to deal with suspected cross-contamination and a sequencing artifact, a later analysis dropped roughly 620 nucleotide sequences that were highly shared and had low generation probability. In a later analysis, a clonal expansion index for each public chain was calculated from normalized within-repertoire ranks of inferred template counts. A later analysis computed generation probabilities with a VDJ recombination model fitted to out-of-frame rearrangements, and checked the results against IGoR. In a later analysis, hypergeometric tests were used to score TCR-TCR, TCR-HLA and TCR-CMV co-occurrence, with a repertoire-size bias correction applied to TCR pairs. In a later analysis, false discovery rates were estimated by permuting HLA or CMV assignments 20 times. In a later analysis, co-occurring TCRs were grouped with DBSCAN, and TCRdist sequence similarity was added when clustering was performed within HLA-allele-positive subsets. Repertoires with fewer than 30,000 or more than 120,000 public chains, plus five repertoires with anomalous nucleotide sharing, were excluded from co-occurrence clustering. TCRdb provides this immuneACCESS table in a form limited to in-frame rearrangements. Some clones are lacking; in checked studies, under half of them reflect an unresolved V gene, and why the rest are absent is not known. Clone size and the V and J calls come from that table; the DNA yielded D and trimming. Here the sample has about 140,000 clones; about three quarters occur a single time. The ten largest clones represent 6.5% to 7% of the sample.

Results the study describes overall, beyond this receptor: When HLA alleles, especially DR and DQ, strongly co-occurred, TCR associations were difficult to assign to individual alleles. According to the authors, the approach could potentially be generalized to other disease states and immunological phenotypes. Correlated functional status among segregating V segments might be attributable to linkage disequilibrium, but an unknown experimental factor could not be ruled out. In this cohort, only TCR beta chains were sequenced, and detectable features were limited by the absence of alpha or paired-chain data. Because HLA typing was unavailable for some donors at each locus, only the typed subset was used in association tests. Most TCR sequences were seen in very few donors, while some public TCRs were found in many individuals. Most CMV-associated TCR beta chains appeared to be HLA-restricted in a later analysis, and the HLA associations seemed to be driven largely by CMV exposure. A later analysis reported that several top co-occurrence clusters appeared linked to parvovirus B19, influenza, CMV and Epstein-Barr virus. Compared with the roughly 600-donor mean, donors in an Asian-associated ancestry cluster had fewer N-insertions in productive TCRs, according to a later genetic analysis. Because the 87-base-pair reads could not distinguish some IMGT-functional V segments, including TRBV6-2 and TRBV6-3, those segments were excluded. An earlier analysis of approximately 540 of the donors showed that most TCR beta V segments appeared in productive rearrangements either about 87% or about 30% of the time, which broadly matched IMGT annotations. Compared with equally common non-associated chains, HLA-associated TCR beta chains in a later analysis were more clonally expanded and had lower generation probabilities. A further reported finding was that TCR beta sequences accurately predicted the HLA-A and HLA-B alleles for most subjects in the first cohort. The presence/absence analyses assumed that sequencing depth was roughly uniform across donors, and that assumption may not be true. Seventeen rarely observed V segments, including chromosome 9 orphons, were excluded from the earlier analysis of almost 600 of the donors because counts were too low. In vitro tests confirmed that a few of the cytomegalovirus-associated TCR beta chains recognize cytomegalovirus antigens. A later genetic analysis associated a missense DCLRE1C variant with V-gene and J-gene trimming of TCR beta chains, and an independent cohort replicated the association. In a later analysis, TCR association rates were found to vary across HLA loci, with the most associated TCRs seen for DRB1 alleles and the fewest for HLA-C alleles. The sequencing pipeline was judged likely to have produced a cluster of highly shared sequence variants as a technical artifact. In the study, 150 to 200 TCR beta chains were listed as associated with cytomegalovirus. Specific HLA alleles were associated with around 18,000 TCR beta sequences at a false discovery rate of 0.05 in a later analysis. For the cohort, immune exposure information was limited to CMV serostatus. The classifier was reported to diagnose cytomegalovirus status with high specificity and sensitivity in both the original and validation cohorts.

The clonotype comes from a man aged 35 to 55 in good health and CMV-seropositive. The sequencing sample was made of PBMCs. Here the chain combines TRBV9 and TRBJ2-3; the D region possibly corresponds to TRBD1 (6 bases align). Here the CDR3 is given as CASSPGAHTTDTQYF. The nucleotide sequence reads as follows: TGTGCCAGCAGCCCAGGGGCGCATACCACAGATACGCAGTATTTT.